This T cell receptor beta chain was found in a study of PD-1 blockade in classical Hodgkin lymphoma. Specified time point: cycle 4 day 1 (C4D1), after 5 to 7 weeks of nivolumab. In every patient, relapse followed autologous stem cell transplantation, while exposure to brentuximab vedotin differed. Assay used: immunoSEQ multiplex PCR; TCRdb lists only in-frame clones, some missing. The table records over 85,000 clones, 85% to 95% of them present only once. Study-wide findings and caveats: There was a significant rise in CD4+ TCR diversity by C4D1, with no such rise for CD8+.

About this clone: Its antigen is unidentified.

The CDR3 spans 14 residues. V was pared by 4 bases and J by 3 bases, with 11 bases between. Germline loops: CDR1 SGHRS, CDR2 YFSETQ. Sequencing was performed on peripheral blood mononuclear cells (PBMCs), taken before the fourth cycle of nivolumab. The receptor comes from a human donor with classical Hodgkin lymphoma. The chain is built from TRBV5-1 and TRBJ2-1, with D perhaps TRBD1 or TRBD2 (7 bases each). The CDR3 spells CASSSGTDYNEQFF. The CDR3 DNA follows: TGCGCCAGCAGCAGCGGGACAGACTACAATGAGCAGTTCTTC.